Listed below are T cell receptor beta chains from one sample, sequenced in a study of shared clonotypes between healthy human individuals. The method was immunoSEQ multiplex PCR; TCRdb's version includes in-frame clones alone and lacks a portion of them. Of about 2.5 million clones in the sample, 80% to 95% were seen once. The sequencing input was naive CD4+ T cells from PBMCs. The receptors here all came from a young man in good health. Some clones in this sample may be carry-over from other donors' samples. The CDR3 runs from the conserved cysteine through the conserved F or W. Fields, in order: D gene, J gene, V gene, clone size, CDR3 protein, CDR3 DNA. D genes are given only for firm matches. Some rows have no size entry. The others give once, few or many, or a class for an expanded clone.

>NA|TRBJ2-6|TRBV29-1|NA
CSVAQSGANVLTF
TGCAGCGTTGCCCAGTCTGGGGCCAACGTCCTGACTTTC
>NA|TRBJ2-2|TRBV19|once
CASSTGLTGELFF
TGTGCCAGTAGTACAGGCCTTACCGGGGAGCTGTTTTTT
>NA|TRBJ2-7|TRBV7-8|NA
CASKRGDGTRRSEQYF
TGTGCCAGCAAGAGAGGGGACGGGACACGTCGTTCCGAGCAGTACTTC
>NA|TRBJ1-5|TRBV6-1|NA
CASCGNSNQPQHF
TGTGCCAGCTGCGGGAATAGCAATCAGCCCCAGCATTTT
>NA|TRBJ2-3|TRBV27|NA
CASSLGRIDTQYF
TGTGCCAGCAGTTTAGGGCGGATAGATACGCAGTATTTT
>NA|TRBJ2-3|TRBV28|once
CASSFPPSQGRTDTQYF
TGTGCCAGCAGTTTTCCCCCTTCCCAGGGGCGGACAGATACGCAGTATTTT
>TRBD1|TRBJ1-3|TRBV5-4|NA
CASSVKQGSGNTIYF
TGTGCCAGCAGCGTCAAACAGGGGTCTGGAAACACCATATATTTT
>NA|TRBJ2-7|TRBV2|NA
CATTRTLYEQYF
TGTGCCACCACGAGGACACTCTACGAGCAGTACTTC
>TRBD1|TRBJ2-7|TRBV5-4|NA
CASSLVGTGGYGQYF
TGTGCCAGCAGCTTGGTTGGGACAGGGGGATACGGGCAGTACTTC
>NA|TRBJ2-7|TRBV10-3|NA
CAISEGGAPSYEQYF
TGTGCCATCAGTGAGGGTGGGGCCCCCTCCTACGAGCAGTACTTC
>NA|TRBJ1-2|TRBV6-1|NA
CASSPWRSNYGYTF
TGTGCCAGCAGCCCCTGGAGGTCCAACTATGGCTACACCTTC
>TRBD1|TRBJ1-1|TRBV6-6|NA
CASSRDSEAFF
TGTGCCAGCAGTCGGGACAGTGAAGCTTTCTTT
>NA|TRBJ1-1|TRBV5-4|NA
CASSLDPAGTEAFF
TGTGCCAGCAGCTTGGATCCTGCAGGAACTGAAGCTTTCTTT
>TRBD1|TRBJ2-1|TRBV7-3|NA
CASSPTGGAWNEQFF
TGTGCCAGCAGCCCTACAGGGGGCGCTTGGAATGAGCAGTTCTTC
>NA|TRBJ1-1|TRBV5-1|NA
CASNDEGAGTEAFF
TGCGCCAGCAACGATGAGGGCGCGGGGACTGAAGCTTTCTTT
>NA|TRBJ2-2|TRBV5-1|NA
CASSLVVGAGTGELFF
TGCGCCAGCAGCTTGGTGGTGGGAGCGGGCACCGGGGAGCTGTTTTTT
>NA|TRBJ2-1|TRBV7-2|NA
CASSLRGSNDEQFF
TGTGCCAGCAGCTTAAGGGGGAGTAATGATGAGCAGTTCTTC
>NA|TRBJ1-1|TRBV30|NA
CAWSVAGNTEAFF
TGTGCCTGGAGTGTAGCAGGGAACACTGAAGCTTTCTTT
>NA|TRBJ2-2|TRBV9|NA
CASSVDPTPNTGELFF
TGTGCCAGCAGCGTAGATCCTACCCCGAACACCGGGGAGCTGTTTTTT
>NA|TRBJ2-7|TRBV28|NA
CASSLNSLPSYEQYF
TGTGCCAGCAGTTTAAATAGTCTGCCCTCCTACGAGCAGTACTTC
>NA|TRBJ2-7|TRBV4-2|NA
CASSHGRGLGAYEQYF
TGTGCCAGCAGCCATGGGCGGGGGCTCGGCGCCTACGAGCAGTACTTC
>TRBD1|TRBJ2-3|TRBV28|NA
CASSLGQGSFTDTQYF
TGTGCCAGCAGTTTGGGACAGGGGTCCTTCACAGATACGCAGTATTTT
>NA|TRBJ1-4|TRBV5-1|NA
CASRRDTSGGEKLFF
TGCGCCAGCAGACGGGACACCTCGGGTGGGGAAAAACTGTTTTTT
>NA|TRBJ2-5|TRBV29-1|NA
CSVLQGEETQYF
TGCAGCGTTCTACAGGGAGAAGAGACCCAGTACTTC
>NA|TRBJ1-5|TRBV28|NA
CASVQSRGLQHF
TGTGCCAGCGTGCAAAGCCGGGGACTTCAGCATTTT
>TRBD1|TRBJ1-5|TRBV2|NA
CASSGGGQGNQPQHF
TGTGCCAGCAGTGGGGGGGGACAGGGAAATCAGCCCCAGCATTTT
>NA|TRBJ2-2|TRBV19|NA
CASRSISDYQNTGELFF
TGTGCCAGTAGGAGTATTTCGGACTACCAGAACACCGGGGAGCTGTTTTTT
>TRBD1|TRBJ1-2|TRBV9|NA
CASSPRRGLGYGYTF
TGTGCCAGCAGCCCACGGAGGGGGCTGGGCTATGGCTACACCTTC
>NA|TRBJ2-1|TRBV5-1|NA
CASNPGDYNEQFF
TGCGCCAGCAACCCAGGGGACTACAATGAGCAGTTCTTC
>NA|TRBJ1-6|TRBV28|NA
CASGPHNSPLHF
TGTGCCAGCGGGCCCCATAATTCACCCCTCCACTTT
>TRBD1|TRBJ1-2|TRBV6-5|NA
CASSYSPAGGGYGYTF
TGTGCCAGCAGTTACTCGCCCGCAGGGGGCGGGTATGGCTACACCTTC
>TRBD2|TRBJ2-1|TRBV4-3|NA
CASSQDLLAGVGEQFF
TGCGCCAGCAGCCAAGATCTGCTAGCGGGAGTGGGTGAGCAGTTCTTC
>NA|TRBJ2-3|TRBV5-1|NA
CASSSDSQWSTDTQYF
TGCGCCAGCAGCTCGGACAGCCAATGGAGCACAGATACGCAGTATTTT
>TRBD2|TRBJ2-2|TRBV7-3|NA
CASRGSGSAGELFF
TGTGCCAGCAGGGGTAGCGGGTCAGCCGGGGAGCTGTTTTTT
>NA|TRBJ2-7|TRBV7-2|NA
CASSWNFPGEQYF
TGTGCCAGCAGCTGGAACTTCCCGGGCGAGCAGTACTTC
>NA|TRBJ2-7|TRBV15|NA
CATSREPLLEQYF
TGTGCCACCAGCAGGGAGCCTCTCCTGGAGCAGTACTTC
>NA|TRBJ2-7|TRBV29-1|NA
CSVTGSPYEQYF
TGCAGCGTCACAGGGTCCCCTTACGAGCAGTACTTC
>TRBD2|TRBJ2-3|TRBV4-1|NA
CASSQRTSGRTDTQYF
TGCGCCAGCAGCCAAAGGACTAGTGGGCGGACAGATACGCAGTATTTT
>NA|TRBJ1-4|TRBV2|NA
CASSTPGAPLGGEKLFF
TGTGCCAGCAGTACCCCGGGGGCTCCACTGGGGGGTGAAAAACTGTTTTTT
>NA|TRBJ2-2|TRBV28|NA
CASSPGTPGGTGELFF
TGTGCCAGCAGTCCAGGGACCCCTGGGGGGACCGGGGAGCTGTTTTTT
>NA|TRBJ2-2|TRBV30|NA
CAWRRTVTGELFF
TGTGCCTGGAGGAGGACAGTCACCGGGGAGCTGTTTTTT
>TRBD2|TRBJ2-7|TRBV6-6|NA
CASSYGGGSGYEQYF
TGTGCCAGCAGTTACGGGGGAGGGTCTGGCTACGAGCAGTACTTC
>NA|TRBJ1-5|TRBV28|NA
CASSFRGPNQPQHF
TGTGCCAGCAGTTTCCGAGGCCCGAATCAGCCCCAGCATTTT